Each of the 18 T cell receptor beta chains below was sequenced from the same sample in a study of shared clonotypes between healthy human individuals. Here immunoSEQ multiplex PCR was the method, and the copy in TCRdb shows in-frame clones only, minus some. The table has about 520,000 clones, about 72% seen once. Sample: PBMCs. The receptor source for this set is a woman in her 40s in good health. Some clones in this sample may be carry-over from other donors' samples.

Written as DNA, the CDR3 is TGTGCCAGCAGCGTAGAGACCCAGTACTTC. Translated: CASSVETQYF. The chain links TRBV9 to TRBJ2-5; D unresolved. Germline assignment: CDR1 SGDLS and CDR2 YYNGEE. Trimming took off 0 bases at V and 6 bases at J, with 0 bases between the two ends. The CDR3 contains 10 residues. The full variable domain, its missing parts supplied by reference TRBV9 and TRBJ2-5, is DSGVTQTPKHLITATGQRVTLRCSPRSGDLSVYWYQQSLDQGLQFLIQYYNGEERAKGNILERFSAQQFPDLHSELNLSSLELGDSALYFCASSVETQYFGPGTRLLVL.

The chain couples TRBV30 to TRBJ2-7; 9 nucleotides align to TRBD1. J gave up 2 bases and V 1 base, and 12 bases lay outside the gene matches. CDR1 is GTSNPN, CDR2 SVGIG, per germline (reference sequence). This CDR3 region has 17 residues. The DNA for the CDR3 is TGTGCCTGGAGTGCACCGGGACAGGGTCTGCGTACCTACGAGCAGTACTTC. As protein: CAWSAPGQGLRTYEQYF. The entire variable domain, with the rest obtained from reference TRBV30 and TRBJ2-7, is as follows: SQTIHQWPATLVQPVGSPLSLECTVEGTSNPNLYWYRQAAGRGLQLLFYSVGIGQISSEVPQNLSASRPQDRQFILSSKKLLLSDSGFYLCAWSAPGQGLRTYEQYFGPGTRLTVT.

Here the CDR3 DNA reads TGTGCCAGCAGCTTAGCCGACACCGCGGGCAACTACGAGCAGTACTTC. It codes for CASSLADTAGNYEQYF. This sequence joins TRBV7-6 and TRBJ2-5, with D possibly matching TRBD2 (5 bases). The J call may be faulty, since TRBJ2-7 better matches the DNA end. The CDR3 has 16 residues. Germline V gene sequence: CDR1 SGHVS, CDR2 FNYEAQ.

CDR3 protein: CASSVGTGPYEQYF. The DNA for the CDR3 is TGTGCCAGCAGCGTCGGGACAGGGCCCTACGAGCAGTACTTC. The chain employs TRBV7-2 and TRBJ2-7, with 9 bases lining up with TRBD1. V trimming: 5 bases; J trimming: 2 bases; junction bases outside the gene matches: 4. Germline V gives CDR1 SGHTA, CDR2 FQGNSA. This CDR3 contains 14 residues.

V gene TRBV18 combines with J gene TRBJ2-3; maybe TRBD2 (5 bases). The CDR3 consists of 14 residues. Germline V gives CDR1 KGHSH, CDR2 LQKENI. V lost 1 base, J lost 1 base, and 6 bases lay in between. CDR3 region: CASSPRRGTDTQYF. The DNA of the CDR3 is TGTGCCAGCTCACCACGGCGGGGCACAGATACGCAGTATTTT.

This rearrangement joins TRBV19 to TRBJ1-5; D might be TRBD1 (5 bases). Germline assignment: CDR1 LNHDA and CDR2 SQIVND (reference sequence). V gave up 7 bases and J gave up 4 bases, with 14 bases separating them. This CDR3 contains 14 residues. The CDR3 loop is CASMGPGGNQPQHF. The DNA for the CDR3 is TGTGCCAGTATGGGGCCCGGAGGAAATCAGCCCCAGCATTTT.

This chain links TRBV19 with TRBJ2-7; TRBD2 matches 12 bases. Trimming cost V 9 bases and J 6 bases; bases outside gene matches: 15. The CDR3 sequence is 16 residues long. The V gene's germline CDR1 is LNHDA and CDR2 SQIVND (reference sequence). CDR3 region: CASSSFSTSGRVEQYF. The CDR3 nucleotides are TGTGCCAGCTCATCTTTTTCGACTAGCGGGAGAGTCGAGCAGTACTTC.

V gene TRBV4-3 combines with J gene TRBJ2-3; TRBD1 agrees at 9 bases. Germline assignment: CDR1 LGHNA and CDR2 YSLEER. The CDR3 totals 15 residues. V trimming: 2 bases; J trimming: 3 bases; junction bases outside the gene matches: 3. CDR3 DNA: TGCGCCAGCAGCCAAAACAGGGGGCTTACAGATACGCAGTATTTT. Amino acid sequence: CASSQNRGLTDTQYF.

V gene TRBV19 combines with J gene TRBJ2-1; 11 nucleotides align to TRBD1. V dropped 0 bases and J dropped 7; count of bases not matched to a gene: 5. Germline-derived CDR1 and CDR2 are LNHDA and SQIVND (reference sequence). This CDR3 has 16 residues. CDR3 DNA sequence: TGTGCCAGTAGTATAGATGGACAGGGGGCTAGAAATGAGCAGTTCTTC. It yields the protein CASSIDGQGARNEQFF.

The chain is built from TRBV7-3 and TRBJ2-1, with a possible D match to TRBD2 (5 bases). Germline-derived CDR1 and CDR2 are SGHTA and FQGTGA. V was clipped by 5 bases and J by 2 bases, with 13 bases between them. This CDR3 region has 15 residues. Here the CDR3 DNA reads TGTGCCAGCAGCCAAGGACTGCCAACCTACAATGAGCAGTTCTTC. Translation gives CASSQGLPTYNEQFF.

This clone turned up a few times. The chain links TRBV28 to TRBJ2-1; D uncertain. The germline V gene encodes CDR1 MDHEN and CDR2 SYDVKM. This CDR3 comprises 11 residues. The germline V and J ends were trimmed by 3 bases and 10 bases, with 7 bases remaining between them. Written as DNA, the CDR3 is TGTGCCAGCAGTTTCGAGACAGAGCAGTTCTTC. This sequence encodes CASSFETEQFF.

The chain couples TRBV7-9 to TRBJ2-1; D tentatively reads TRBD1 or TRBD2 (5 bases each). The CDR3 runs 13 residues. Trimming removed 6 bases at V and 6 bases at J, with 12 bases between. Germline assignment: CDR1 SEHNR and CDR2 FQNEAQ (reference sequence). The CDR3 DNA follows: TGTGCCAGCAGAACCCGGGACCTCAATGAGCAGTTCTTC. Protein sequence: CASRTRDLNEQFF.

This clone was picked up a small number of times. This chain joins TRBV7-2 and TRBJ2-1; unclear D gene. V dropped 2 bases and J dropped 9 bases, with 8 bases sitting between them. The CDR3 loop spans 12 amino acids. Germline V lookup: CDR1 SGHTA, CDR2 FQGNSA. CDR3 protein: CASSLYGGEQFF. The CDR3 DNA is TGTGCCAGCAGCTTATACGGTGGTGAGCAGTTCTTC. Together with reference TRBV7-2 and TRBJ2-1, the CDR3 gives the full variable domain: GAGVSQSPSNKVTEKGKDVELRCDPISGHTALYWYRQSLGQGLEFLIYFQGNSAPDKSGLPSDRFSAERTGGSVSTLTIQRTQQEDSAVYLCASSLYGGEQFFGPGTRLTVL.

This chain uses TRBV9 with TRBJ2-7, with a weak D call TRBD1 (5 bases). V lost 2 bases to trimming and J lost 0 bases, with 12 bases between them. The CDR3 covers 15 residues. The germline V gene encodes CDR1 SGDLS and CDR2 YYNGEE. The chain's CDR3 is CASSVGPGLSYEQYF. CDR3 in DNA: TGTGCCAGCAGCGTGGGGCCAGGCCTCTCCTACGAGCAGTACTTC.

V gene TRBV7-8 combines with J gene TRBJ2-3; TRBD1 is a possible D gene (6 bases). Germline CDR1 and CDR2: SGHVS and FQNEAQ. Trimming removed 4 bases at V and 2 bases at J, with 10 bases between. This CDR3 is built from 14 residues. CDR3 amino acids: CASSSGQYTDTQYF. The CDR3 region has the DNA TGTGCCAGCAGCTCCGGACAGTACACAGATACGCAGTATTTT.

The chain combines TRBV7-2 with TRBJ2-7; D remains unclear. V lost 5 bases and J 6 bases, leaving 14 bases between the germline ends. Germline V lookup: CDR1 SGHTA, CDR2 FQGNSA. This CDR3 is 13 amino acids long. The CDR3 DNA sequence: TGTGCCAGCAGCCCGAGGACCGCTGGCGAGCAGTACTTC. Amino acids: CASSPRTAGEQYF.

The rearrangement uses TRBV20-1 and TRBJ2-3; no firm D call. V was clipped by 5 bases and J by 4 bases, with 7 bases between them. This CDR3 comprises 11 residues. Per the germline V gene, CDR1 is DFQATT and CDR2 is SNEGSKA (reference sequence). The CDR3 sequence: CSAYFPDTQYF. The CDR3 DNA sequence: TGCAGTGCTTACTTTCCAGATACGCAGTATTTT.

This clone has a handful of counts. This chain uses TRBV30 with TRBJ2-7; no firm D call. Trimming removed 0 bases from V and 9 bases from J, with 12 bases in between. This CDR3 has 12 residues. Germline V lookup: CDR1 GTSNPN, CDR2 SVGIG (reference sequence). This chain's CDR3 is CAWSVFSSLQYF. The CDR3 DNA reads TGTGCCTGGAGTGTATTCTCCTCATTGCAGTACTTC.